This note documents a single T cell receptor (beta chain) sequence. Antigen unknown. TCRdb re-called the 5' RACE reads through MiXCR, storing one row per CDR3 protein. The sample has over 500,000 distinct CDR3 sequences, roughly a sixth seen once; the top ten hold around 7.8%. These data belong to a study of T-cell memory formation after mild COVID-19. General study findings and limits: Clones that contracted from day 15 to 85 had balanced CD4/CD8; later expanders were CD4+ biased. The pre-infection memory compartment contained some responding clones, suggesting cross-reactive memory joined. Specificity for SARS-CoV-2 was not confirmed among the second-wave clones peaking on day 37.

Trimming removed 6 bases from V and 1 base from J, with 10 bases in between. From germline, CDR1 is SGHTA and CDR2 FQGTGA. This CDR3 contains 14 residues. The V call is TRBV7-3, the J call TRBJ2-1; D is possibly TRBD1 or TRBD2 (5 bases each). Material for sequencing was PBMCs or a T cell subset sorted from them (not recorded which). This sequence was found in an adult woman who had mild COVID-19 (a few samples of this study predate the infection). Cell type and time point are not known. The CDR3 nucleotides read TGTGCCAGCAGGTACGAGGGGTCCTACAATGAGCAGTTCTTC. Translated: CASRYEGSYNEQFF.